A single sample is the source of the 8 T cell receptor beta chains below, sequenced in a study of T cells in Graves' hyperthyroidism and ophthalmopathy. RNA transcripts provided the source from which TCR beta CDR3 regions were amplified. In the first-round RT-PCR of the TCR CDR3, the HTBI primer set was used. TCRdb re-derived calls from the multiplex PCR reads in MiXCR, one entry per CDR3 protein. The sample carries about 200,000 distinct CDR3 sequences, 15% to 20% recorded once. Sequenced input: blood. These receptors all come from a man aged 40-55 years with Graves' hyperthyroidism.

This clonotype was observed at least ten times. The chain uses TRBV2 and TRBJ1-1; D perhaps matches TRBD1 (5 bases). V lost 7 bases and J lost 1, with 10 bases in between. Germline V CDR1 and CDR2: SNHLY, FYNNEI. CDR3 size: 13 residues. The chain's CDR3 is CASMAGTNTEAFF. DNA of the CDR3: TGTGCCAGCATGGCAGGGACGAACACTGAAGCTTTCTTT.

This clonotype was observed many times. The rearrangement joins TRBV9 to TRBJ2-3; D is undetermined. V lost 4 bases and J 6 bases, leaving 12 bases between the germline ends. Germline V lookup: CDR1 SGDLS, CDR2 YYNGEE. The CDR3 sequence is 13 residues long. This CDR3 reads CASSPAPMDTQYF. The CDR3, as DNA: TGTGCCAGCAGCCCAGCCCCGATGGATACGCAGTATTTT.

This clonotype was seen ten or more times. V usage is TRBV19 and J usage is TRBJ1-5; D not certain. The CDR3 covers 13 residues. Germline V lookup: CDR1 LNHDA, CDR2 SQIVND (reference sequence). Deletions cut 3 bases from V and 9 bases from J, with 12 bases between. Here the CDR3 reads CASSIHRVRPQHF. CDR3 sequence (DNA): TGTGCCAGTAGTATTCATCGGGTCAGGCCCCAGCATTTT.

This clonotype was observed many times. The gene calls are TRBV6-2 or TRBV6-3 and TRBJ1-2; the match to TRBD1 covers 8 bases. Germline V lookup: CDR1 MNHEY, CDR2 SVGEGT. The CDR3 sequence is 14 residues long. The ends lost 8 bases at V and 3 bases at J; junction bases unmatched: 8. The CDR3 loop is CASHKADRDYGYTF. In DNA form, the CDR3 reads TGTGCCAGCCACAAGGCGGACAGGGACTATGGCTACACCTTC.

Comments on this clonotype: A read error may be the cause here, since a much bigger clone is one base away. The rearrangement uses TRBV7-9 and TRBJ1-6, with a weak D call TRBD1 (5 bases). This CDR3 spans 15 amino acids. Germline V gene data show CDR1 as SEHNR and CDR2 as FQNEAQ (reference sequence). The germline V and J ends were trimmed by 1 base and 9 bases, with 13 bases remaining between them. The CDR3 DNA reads TGTGCCAGCAGCTTAGGGGCAGGGAACTTTTCACCCCTCCACTTT. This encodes CASSLGAGNFSPLHF.

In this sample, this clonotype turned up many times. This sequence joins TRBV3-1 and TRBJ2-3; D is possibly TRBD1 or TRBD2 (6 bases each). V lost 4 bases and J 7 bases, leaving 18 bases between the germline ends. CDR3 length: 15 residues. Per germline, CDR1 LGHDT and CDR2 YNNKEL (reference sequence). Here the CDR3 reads CASSPPGRDTYTQYF. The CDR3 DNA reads TGTGCCAGCAGCCCCCCTGGGCGGGACACTTATACGCAGTATTTT.

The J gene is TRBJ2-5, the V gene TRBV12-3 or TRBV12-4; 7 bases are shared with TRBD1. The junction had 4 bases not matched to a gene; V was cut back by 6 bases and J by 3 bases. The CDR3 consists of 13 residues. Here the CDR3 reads CASSKGQKETQYF. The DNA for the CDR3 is TGTGCCAGCAGCAAGGGACAGAAAGAGACCCAGTACTTC.

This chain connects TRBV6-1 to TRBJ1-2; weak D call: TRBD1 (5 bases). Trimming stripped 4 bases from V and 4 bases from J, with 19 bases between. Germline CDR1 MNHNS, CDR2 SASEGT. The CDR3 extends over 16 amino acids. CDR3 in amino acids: CASSVLSRGTSYGYTF. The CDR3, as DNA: TGTGCCAGCAGTGTCCTCTCCCGGGGGACGAGCTATGGCTACACCTTC.